This TCR beta chain was profiled in a study of coeliac disease. Study findings and constraints: Active celiac intraepithelial and lamina propria samples had lower TRB and TRG clonality than control samples. Few TRB amino acid sequences were shared between samples; most were unique. Intraepithelial and lamina propria fractions were not highly pure, so cross-contamination was possible.

Assay: immunoSEQ multiplex PCR; the TCRdb copy retains only in-frame clones and omits some. The sample holds a few thousand clones, around 50% seen once. One frozen approximately 500,000-cell aliquot per fraction was sequenced. V was shortened by 2 bases and J by 1 base, with 11 bases between the two germline ends. The CDR3 sequence is 15 residues long. The germline V gene has CDR1 SGDLS and CDR2 YYNGEE. About this clone itself: The antigen is not known.

The sequencing sample was made of intraepithelial lymphocytes from the gut. This clonotype originated in a man between 60 and 75 years old with celiac disease on a gluten-free diet. The chain links TRBV9 to TRBJ2-3, with D possibly being TRBD1 (5 bases). DNA for the CDR3: TGTGCCAGCAGCGTTCAAGGGGCGGGCACAGATACGCAGTATTTT. Its translation is CASSVQGAGTDTQYF.